This paragraph covers one TCR beta chain sequence. What this receptor recognizes is not known. One base away there is no much larger clone; base qualities are not given. These data belong to a study of blood T cell repertoires in COVID-19 (TCRdb year 2020). With regard to the full study: Collaborator samples came from the United States, Italy and Spain and covered acute and convalescent phases of COVID-19. The prospective study material was composed of cDNA or gDNA derived from T cells, B-cell-depleted T cells, or PBMCs. The dataset comprised deeply sampled blood TCRbeta repertoires from subjects exposed to, actively infected with, or recovered from COVID-19. The repertoires were made available in a free public database intended to serve as a resource for research on the immune response to SARS-CoV-2. The samples were drawn from two sources: the first 160 participants of the ongoing ImmuneRACE study, and over 1,000 subjects contributed by 6 global collaborators. A de-identified subject ID, COVID-19 status, age in years and sex were almost always included in the sample metadata. Where available, HLA class I and class II types were taken from metadata supplied by the sample provider and were not determined by assay-based typing. Overall results and qualifications from the work: Clinical and demographic metadata were provided uncurated, with the amount varying by source and participant.

V and J are truncated by 4 bases and 2 bases respectively, leaving an intervening sequence of 7 bases. Inclusive of the bounding cysteine and phenylalanine, the CDR3 is 13 residues long. The sequence is cut down to CDR3 DNA, 39 bases in frame from base 1. The germline V gene encodes CDR1 KGHDR and CDR2 SFDVKD. TCRbeta CDR3 regions were amplified from genomic DNA using the immunoSEQ Assay, a bias-controlled multiplex PCR. In the source study's methods: The number of nucleated cells in each sample was estimated from the amplification of reference gene primers within the assay. Sequence reads were collapsed and filtered to measure the absolute abundance of every unique TCRbeta CDR3 rearrangement. For each sample, productive Simpson clonality was calculated by taking the square root of Simpson's diversity index across productive rearrangements. Entries here come from immuneACCESS through TCRdb and include only in-frame sequences with V and J called. Some clones fail to appear in such tables; in the studies checked, an unresolved V gene covers under half of the shortfall, and the cause of the remainder is unknown. V, J and clone size reflect that table, while D and trimming were determined from the DNA. This sample comprises approximately 250,000 clones, roughly 90% of them detected only once. The ten largest clonotypes hold about an eighth of the sample.

One collaborating source in Seattle enrolled patients during active infection and followed them longitudinally through the course of disease. Collaborating institutions collected whole blood in K2EDTA tubes following their own protocols. For TCRbeta analysis, collaborators shipped samples as frozen whole blood, isolated PBMCs, or DNA extracted from either of those sample types. The sequenced material came from peripheral blood. The V and J segments used are TRBV24-1 and TRBJ1-2; the D segment could be TRBD1, given 6 matching bases. The clonotype was recovered from a woman in her 70s with COVID-19, enrolled during active disease. For the CDR3, the sequence is CATSEDRNYGYTF. The DNA sequence is as follows: TGTGCCACCAGTGAAGACAGGAACTATGGCTACACCTTC.